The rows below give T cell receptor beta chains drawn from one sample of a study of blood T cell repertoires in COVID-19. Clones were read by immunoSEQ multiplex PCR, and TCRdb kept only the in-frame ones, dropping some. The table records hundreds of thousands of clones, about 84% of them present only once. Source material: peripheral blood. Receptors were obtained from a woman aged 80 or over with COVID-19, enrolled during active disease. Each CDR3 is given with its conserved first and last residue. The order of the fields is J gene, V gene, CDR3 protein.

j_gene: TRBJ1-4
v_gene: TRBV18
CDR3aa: CASSQSPGATNEKLFF

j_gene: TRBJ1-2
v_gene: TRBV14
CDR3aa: CASSHRTGGKYGYTF

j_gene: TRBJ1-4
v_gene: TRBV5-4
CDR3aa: CASSQAKGQKNEKLFF

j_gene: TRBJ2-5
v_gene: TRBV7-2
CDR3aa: CASSYTSRTSGAVGTQYF

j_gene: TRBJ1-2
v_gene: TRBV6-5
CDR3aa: CASSYRSSNYGYTF

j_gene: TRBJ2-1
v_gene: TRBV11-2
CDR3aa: CASSQNGGLGNEQFF

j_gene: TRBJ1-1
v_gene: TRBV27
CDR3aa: CASSLETGQGGTEAFF

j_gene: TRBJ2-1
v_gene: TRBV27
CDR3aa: CASNRASSGPSSYNEQFF

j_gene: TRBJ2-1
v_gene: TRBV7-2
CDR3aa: CASSLSSGGYNEQFF

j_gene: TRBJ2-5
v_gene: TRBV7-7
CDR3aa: CASSPLGGGQETQYF

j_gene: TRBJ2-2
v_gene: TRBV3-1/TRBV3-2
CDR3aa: CASSYTSGGHAGELFF

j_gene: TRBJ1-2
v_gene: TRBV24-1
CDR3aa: CATSAGTGTSYGYTF

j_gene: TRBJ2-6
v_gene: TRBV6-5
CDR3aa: CASKFGVEGANVLTF

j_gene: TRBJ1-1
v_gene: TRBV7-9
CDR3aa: CASSSDRATEAFF

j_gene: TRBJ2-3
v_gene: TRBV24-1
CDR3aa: CATSDLSREGQYF

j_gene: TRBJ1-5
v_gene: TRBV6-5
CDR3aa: CASSYTGSQPQHF

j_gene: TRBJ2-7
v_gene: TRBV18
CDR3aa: CASSFGQAPTYEQYF

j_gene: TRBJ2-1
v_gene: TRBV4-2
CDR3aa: CASSQDVSTGVGRYNEQFF

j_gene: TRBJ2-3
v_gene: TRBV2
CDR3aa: CAAGRVSTDTQYF

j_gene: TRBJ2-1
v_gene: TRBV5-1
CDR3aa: CASSRDSSYNEQFF

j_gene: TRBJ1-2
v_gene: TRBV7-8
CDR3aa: CASSGIGGQGIGGYTF

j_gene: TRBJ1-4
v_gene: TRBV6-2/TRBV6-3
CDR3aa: CASSYYGQGNEKLFF

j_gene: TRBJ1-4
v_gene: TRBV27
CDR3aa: CASREQGAGEKLFF

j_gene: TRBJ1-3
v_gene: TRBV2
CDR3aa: CASSNSGTGGFSGNTIYF

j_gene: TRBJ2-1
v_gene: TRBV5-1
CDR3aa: CASSAGLEANEQFF

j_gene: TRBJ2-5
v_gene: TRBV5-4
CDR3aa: CATQTGRQQETQYF

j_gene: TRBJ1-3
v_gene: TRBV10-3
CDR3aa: CAISESGTGENTIYF

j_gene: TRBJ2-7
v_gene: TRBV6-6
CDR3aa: CASSATSGGEDRF

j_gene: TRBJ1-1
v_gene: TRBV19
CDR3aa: CASTNRVNTEAFF

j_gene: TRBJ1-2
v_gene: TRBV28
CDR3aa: CASSFQGVGYTF

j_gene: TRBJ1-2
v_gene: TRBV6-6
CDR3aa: CASSRTSGGLLYGYTF

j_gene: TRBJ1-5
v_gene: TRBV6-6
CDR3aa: CASSPLTGGRSNQPQHF